This T cell receptor (beta chain) was captured by sequencing in a study of blood T cell repertoires in COVID-19. About the research overall: Acute-phase and convalescent COVID-19 samples originated in the United States, Italy and Spain. The analysed material was cDNA or gDNA that came from T cells, B-cell-depleted T cells, or PBMCs.

The CDR3 is 21 residues long. In the study's own analysis: It was from reference gene primer amplification that nucleated cell counts were estimated. TCRdb's copy holds only in-frame clones and misses some; the assay was immunoSEQ multiplex PCR. V and J calls and clone size are copied from that table; D and trimming were computed from the DNA. The table shows 400,000 or so clones, with more than 75% occurring only once. The rearrangement links TRBV12-2 to TRBJ2-3; whether TRBD2, the table's D call, matches the DNA was not checked. TRBV12-2 is a pseudogene segment. The origin of this receptor is a human donor in a cohort sampled during active COVID-19. Sequencing was performed on peripheral blood. For the CDR3, the DNA is TGTGCAAGTCGCCTCCCAGGGGGGAGGGTATGCAGGACTAGCCCCACAGATACGCAGTATTTT. This codes for CASRLPGGRVCRTSPTDTQYF.